The 11 T cell receptor beta chains presented below share a single source sample, sequenced in a study of cytomegalovirus exposure and HLA in healthy donors. This PCR relied on a set of 60 Vbeta primers and 13 Jbeta primers. Some clones are missing from TCRdb's copy, which holds only in-frame ones; the method was immunoSEQ multiplex PCR. The data hold over 100,000 clones, with approximately 80% observed a single time. The sample taken for sequencing was PBMCs. The receptors were gathered from a woman aged 30 to 39 in good health and CMV-seronegative.

This clone turned up a few times. The chain has TRBV9 and TRBJ1-1, with a possible D match to TRBD1 (6 bases). The CDR3 sequence is 15 residues long. Germline V gives CDR1 SGDLS, CDR2 YYNGEE. The ends were cut back, 3 bases at V and 1 base at J, with 13 bases in the middle. The CDR3 is CASSGPGGPNTEAFF. The CDR3 DNA sequence: TGTGCCAGCAGCGGACCGGGGGGGCCGAACACTGAAGCTTTCTTT. Full variable domain (remainder filled in from reference TRBV9 and TRBJ1-1): DSGVTQTPKHLITATGQRVTLRCSPRSGDLSVYWYQQSLDQGLQFLIQYYNGEERAKGNILERFSAQQFPDLHSELNLSSLELGDSALYFCASSGPGGPNTEAFFGQGTRLTVV.

The chain couples TRBV19 to TRBJ2-5, with 8 nucleotides matching TRBD1. CDR1 is LNHDA and CDR2 is SQIVND in the germline V gene (reference sequence). The CDR3 has 17 amino acids. Trimming took 6 bases from V and 5 from J; bases not matched to a gene: 17. The CDR3 region has the DNA TGTGCCAGTAGCCTACAAACTGGTACAGGGGGAAGGGAGACCCAGTACTTC. Its translation: CASSLQTGTGGRETQYF.

The J gene is TRBJ1-1, the V gene TRBV10-3, with TRBD1 as a possible D gene (5 bases). Per germline, CDR1 ENHRY and CDR2 SYGVKD. V lost 5 bases to trimming and J lost 6 bases, with 16 bases between them. The CDR3 contains 14 residues. The CDR3 nucleotides are TGTGCCATCAGTCCCGACAGCGCCAATTCTGAAGCTTTCTTT. It specifies CAISPDSANSEAFF.

The chain joins TRBV9 to TRBJ2-3, with TRBD2 identical over 7 bases. CDR3 length: 16 amino acids. Germline CDR1 is SGDLS and CDR2 is YYNGEE. The V gene end was trimmed by 0 bases and the J gene end by 4 bases; junction bases not matched to a gene: 8. CDR3 protein: CASSVGDYQVPDTQYF. The CDR3 region has the DNA TGTGCCAGCAGCGTAGGGGACTACCAAGTCCCAGATACGCAGTATTTT.

CDR3 amino acids: CASSIYRQINQPQHF. The CDR3 coding sequence is TGTGCCAGTAGTATTTACCGACAGATCAATCAGCCCCAGCATTTT. This chain joins TRBV19 and TRBJ1-5; tentatively, D is TRBD1 (5 bases). Trimming stripped 3 bases from V and 3 bases from J, with 12 bases between. The CDR3 totals 15 residues. The germline V gene has CDR1 LNHDA and CDR2 SQIVND (reference sequence). The full variable domain, its missing parts supplied by reference TRBV19 and TRBJ1-5, is DGGITQSPKYLFRKEGQNVTLSCEQNLNHDAMYWYRQDPGQGLRLIYYSQIVNDFQKGDIAEGYSVSREKKESFPLTVTSAQKNPTAFYLCASSIYRQINQPQHFGDGTRLSIL.

The J gene is TRBJ1-6, the V gene TRBV27, with D tentatively TRBD1 (6 bases). This CDR3 has 18 amino acids. Between the trimmed V and J ends, which lost 0 bases and 8 bases, there was a span of 20 bases. The germline CDR1 and CDR2 sequences are MNHEY and SMNVEV (reference sequence). The CDR3 sequence: CASSLSTPFGGADSPLHF. As DNA, the CDR3 is TGTGCCAGCAGTTTATCCACCCCGTTTGGGGGGGCGGATTCACCCCTCCACTTT.

This sequence joins TRBV6-1 and TRBJ2-7; TRBD2 aligns across 8 bases. V lost 7 bases to trimming and J lost 4 bases; unmatched junction nucleotides: 12. CDR3 length: 15 amino acids. CDR1 MNHNS and CDR2 SASEGT come from the germline V gene. CDR3 residues: CASTDSGSGTYEQYF. Here the CDR3 DNA reads TGTGCCAGCACCGACAGTGGTAGCGGGACTTACGAGCAGTACTTC.

The V call is TRBV2, the J call TRBJ1-2; 8 positions agree with TRBD1. Trimming took 1 base from V and 7 from J; bases not matched to a gene: 5. Germline V gene lookup returns CDR1 SNHLY and CDR2 FYNNEI. This CDR3 comprises 14 residues. In DNA, the CDR3 is TGTGCCAGCAGTGAAGGACAGGGGTTGCCTGGCTACACCTTC. This gives the protein CASSEGQGLPGYTF.

V usage is TRBV7-6 and J usage is TRBJ1-1; D is perhaps TRBD1 (5 bases). V was trimmed by 2 bases and J by 4 bases, leaving 14 bases between them. Germline assignment: CDR1 SGHVS and CDR2 FNYEAQ. The length of the CDR3 is 15 residues. The CDR3: CASSLNQGTGTEAFF. The CDR3, as DNA: TGTGCCAGCAGCTTAAACCAGGGCACCGGCACTGAAGCTTTCTTT.

Only a few counts were recorded for this clone. The chain combines TRBV9 with TRBJ1-2, with TRBD1 as a possible D gene (6 bases). CDR1 and CDR2 (germline): SGDLS, YYNGEE. Trimming took off 0 bases at V and 8 bases at J, with 14 bases between the two ends. CDR3 length equals 14 residues. CDR3 protein: CASSVDPRQGGYTF. The CDR3 DNA is TGTGCCAGCAGCGTAGACCCACGCCAGGGGGGCTACACCTTC.

The chain recombines TRBV19 with TRBJ2-7; 10 nucleotides agree with TRBD2. With 2 bases clipped from V and 7 bases from J, the junction kept 5 bases outside the gene matches. Germline CDR1 LNHDA, CDR2 SQIVND (reference sequence). This CDR3 has 14 amino acids. CDR3 residues: CASSILAGVQEQYF. As DNA, the CDR3 is TGTGCCAGTAGTATACTAGCGGGAGTTCAGGAGCAGTACTTC.